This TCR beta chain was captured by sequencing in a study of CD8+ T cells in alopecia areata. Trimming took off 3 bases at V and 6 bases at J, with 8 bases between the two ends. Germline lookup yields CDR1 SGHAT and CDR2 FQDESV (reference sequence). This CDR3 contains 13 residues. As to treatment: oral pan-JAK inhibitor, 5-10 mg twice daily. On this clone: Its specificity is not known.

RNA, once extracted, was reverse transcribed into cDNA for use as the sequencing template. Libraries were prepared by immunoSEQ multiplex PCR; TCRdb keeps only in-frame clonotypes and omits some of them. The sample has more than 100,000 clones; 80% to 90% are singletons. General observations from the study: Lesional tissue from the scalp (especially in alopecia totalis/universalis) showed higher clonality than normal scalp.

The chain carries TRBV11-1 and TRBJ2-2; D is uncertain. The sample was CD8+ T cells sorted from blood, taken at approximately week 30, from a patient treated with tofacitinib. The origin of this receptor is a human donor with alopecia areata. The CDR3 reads CASSFRSPGELFF. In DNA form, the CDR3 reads TGTGCCAGCAGCTTCAGGAGCCCCGGGGAGCTGTTTTTT.